Each of the 19 T cell receptor beta chains below was sequenced from the same sample in a study of cytomegalovirus exposure and HLA in healthy donors. Use of 60 Vbeta and 13 Jbeta primers characterized the PCR. Generated by immunoSEQ multiplex PCR, the TCRdb table keeps only in-frame clones and is missing some. Seen here are some 270,000 clones, under 90% observed once, and the top ten hold 0.3%. The specimen was PBMCs. The receptors stem from a girl aged 2 to 9 in good health and CMV-seronegative.

The chain couples TRBV27 to TRBJ2-7; tentatively, D is TRBD2 (6 bases). The germline CDR1 and CDR2 sequences are MNHEY and SMNVEV (reference sequence). The CDR3 spans 12 residues. Trimming removed 2 bases from V and 6 bases from J, with 8 bases in between. The DNA of the CDR3 is TGTGCCAGCAGTTTACGGGGGATCGAGCAGTACTTC. It specifies CASSLRGIEQYF.

This chain joins TRBV30 and TRBJ2-2, with D perhaps matching TRBD2 (6 bases). Trimming pared 8 bases from V and 3 bases from J, leaving 16 bases between. CDR1 and CDR2 (germline): GTSNPN, SVGIG (reference sequence). The CDR3 length is 14 residues. The CDR3 DNA reads as TGTGCCGGGTGGGGGGAGATAGACACCGGGGAGCTGTTTTTT. Its translation: CAGWGEIDTGELFF.

This chain uses TRBV7-7 with TRBJ2-1; TRBD2 might be the D (5 bases). V was cut by 5 bases and J by 3 bases, with 8 bases left in between. The CDR3 is made up of 13 amino acids. The V gene's germline CDR1 is SSHAT and CDR2 FNYEAQ (reference sequence). CDR3 amino acids: CASSRRDYNEQFF. Here the CDR3 DNA reads TGTGCCAGCAGCCGCCGGGACTACAATGAGCAGTTCTTC.

The CDR3: CASIGQGIANQPQHF. As DNA, the CDR3 is TGTGCCAGCATTGGACAGGGTATTGCAAATCAGCCCCAGCATTTT. The rearrangement joins TRBV6-1 to TRBJ1-5, with 8 bases that match TRBD1. J lost 4 bases, V lost 7 bases, and 9 bases had no gene match. Germline V gene data show CDR1 as MNHNS and CDR2 as SASEGT. The CDR3 is 15 amino acids.

In its sample, this clone was seen once. The chain has TRBV2 and TRBJ2-2; D might be TRBD2 (5 bases). From germline, CDR1 is SNHLY and CDR2 FYNNEI. V was cut by 6 bases and J by 13 bases, with 15 bases left in between. This CDR3 spans 12 amino acids. As DNA, the CDR3 is TGTGCCAGCAGCATACTTAGCGATGGGCTGTTTTTT. Translating it yields CASSILSDGLFF.

This clone was picked up a small number of times. This rearrangement joins TRBV19 to TRBJ2-3; 9 bases line up with TRBD2. There are 15 residues in the CDR3. The V segment lost 3 bases and the J segment 6 bases; nucleotides outside the gene matches: 7. Per germline, CDR1 LNHDA and CDR2 SQIVND (reference sequence). Here the CDR3 DNA reads TGTGCCAGTAGTATGTCTAGCGGGGATTTCGATACGCAGTATTTT. This gives the protein CASSMSSGDFDTQYF.

This clone appeared a few times. The chain links TRBV4-2 to TRBJ2-3; 7 bases fit TRBD2. The CDR3 has 15 residues. Germline CDR1 reads LGHNA; CDR2 reads YNFKEQ. V lost 4 bases and J lost 5; bases outside the gene matches: 9. DNA of the CDR3: TGTGCCAGCAGCCCACGCGCGGGGAGGGGAGATACGCAGTATTTT. Translation: CASSPRAGRGDTQYF.

CDR3 nucleotides: TGTGCCAGCGGCTGGGACAGGGCGGGGGAGCAGTACTTC. As protein: CASGWDRAGEQYF. The chain has TRBV27 and TRBJ2-7, with TRBD1 identical over 9 bases. Trimming removed 8 bases from V and 7 bases from J; junction bases left unmatched: 9. The germline CDR1 and CDR2 sequences are MNHEY and SMNVEV (reference sequence). The CDR3 is 13 residues long.

V gene TRBV10-2 combines with J gene TRBJ2-5, with D uncertain. The CDR3 has 15 amino acids. CDR1 WSHSY and CDR2 SAAADI come from the germline V gene. Trimming took 0 bases from V and 11 from J, leaving 19 bases between them. CDR3 amino acids: CASSESSLGPIEQYF. The CDR3 DNA is TGCGCCAGCAGTGAGTCGAGCCTTGGGCCCATAGAGCAGTACTTC.

This sequence joins TRBV28 and TRBJ1-4; D is ambiguous. V lost 10 bases, J lost 8 bases, and 20 bases lay in between. The germline V gene has CDR1 MDHEN and CDR2 SYDVKM. The CDR3 spans 14 residues. The CDR3 loop reads CATTKSGQAEKLFF. CDR3 nucleotide sequence: TGTGCCACCACAAAGAGTGGGCAGGCCGAAAAACTGTTTTTT.

The V call is TRBV5-1, the J call TRBJ2-1; 8 bases match TRBD1. The CDR3 is made up of 17 amino acids. Per germline, CDR1 SGHRS and CDR2 YFSETQ. V shed 0 bases, J shed 3 bases, and the junction held 8 bases outside the gene matches. The CDR3: CASSLENRGSFYNEQFF. CDR3 DNA: TGCGCCAGCAGCTTGGAAAACAGGGGGTCGTTCTACAATGAGCAGTTCTTC.

V is TRBV30 and J is TRBJ2-2; D might be TRBD1 (5 bases). V was pared by 4 bases and J by 5 bases, with 20 bases between. The CDR3 sequence is 16 residues long. The germline V gene encodes CDR1 GTSNPN and CDR2 SVGIG (reference sequence). DNA for the CDR3: TGTGCCTGGATCTTTTCCGAGACAGTGGCAACCGGGGAGCTGTTTTTT. It is translated as CAWIFSETVATGELFF. Based on the CDR3 plus reference TRBV30 and TRBJ2-2, the full variable domain is SQTIHQWPATLVQPVGSPLSLECTVEGTSNPNLYWYRQAAGRGLQLLFYSVGIGQISSEVPQNLSASRPQDRQFILSSKKLLLSDSGFYLCAWIFSETVATGELFFGEGSRLTVL.

The chain is built from TRBV30 and TRBJ2-7; 9 positions agree with TRBD1. Trimming at V came to 1 base and at J to 7 bases, leaving 5 bases not matched to a gene. Germline lookup yields CDR1 GTSNPN and CDR2 SVGIG (reference sequence). The CDR3 is 13 residues long. The CDR3 loop reads CAWSDRGLGEQYF. Written as DNA, the CDR3 is TGTGCCTGGAGTGACAGGGGGCTAGGGGAGCAGTACTTC.

Comments on this clone: Other DNA sequences in this sample translate to the same CDR3. J is TRBJ2-7 and V is TRBV5-4, with a possible D match to TRBD2 (5 bases). With 4 bases removed from V and 0 bases from J, the gap between germline ends came to 5 bases. Germline V gene data show CDR1 as SGHNT and CDR2 as YYREEE (reference sequence). The CDR3 is made up of 12 amino acids. CDR3 nucleotides: TGTGCCAGCAGCCGGGACTCCTACGAGCAGTACTTC. As protein: CASSRDSYEQYF.

The J gene is TRBJ2-2, the V gene TRBV4-1; 11 bases align to TRBD2. Per germline, CDR1 MGHRA and CDR2 YSYEKL. The CDR3 runs 20 residues. Trimming removed 1 base from V and 4 bases from J; junction bases left unmatched: 14. CDR3 amino acids: CASSQVPVGLAGGGTGELFF. As DNA, the CDR3 is TGCGCCAGCAGCCAAGTCCCAGTTGGTCTAGCGGGGGGAGGCACCGGGGAGCTGTTTTTT.

This clone showed up just a few times. The genes are TRBV28 and TRBJ2-4; D is uncertain. The V and J ends lost 2 bases and 0 bases respectively, with 17 bases between them. This CDR3 spans 18 amino acids. Germline lookup yields CDR1 MDHEN and CDR2 SYDVKM. The CDR3 protein is CASSLEVVRILAKNIQYF. The DNA for the CDR3 is TGTGCCAGCAGTTTAGAAGTAGTCAGGATATTAGCCAAAAACATTCAGTACTTC.

This clone has just one count. The chain combines TRBV10-3 with TRBJ2-7, with 7 bases matching TRBD2. The junction had 13 bases not matched to a gene; V was cut back by 10 bases and J by 4 bases. This CDR3 contains 14 residues. From germline, CDR1 is ENHRY and CDR2 SYGVKD. DNA for the CDR3: TGTGCCACCGGGTCGAGCGGGGTTATTTACGAGCAGTACTTC. Translation gives CATGSSGVIYEQYF.

This clone was picked up a small number of times. At the DNA level, this CDR3 is encoded by other sequences in the same sample as well. The V gene is TRBV11-2, the J gene TRBJ2-7, with 10 bases lining up with TRBD1. After removal of 0 bases from V and 6 bases from J, the junction contained 14 bases not matched to a gene. This CDR3 spans 18 amino acids. The germline CDR1 and CDR2 sequences are SGHAT and FQNNGV. Here the CDR3 reads CASSLDRYLWTGGGEQYF. Written as DNA, the CDR3 is TGTGCCAGCAGCTTAGATAGGTACTTGTGGACAGGGGGTGGCGAGCAGTACTTC. Looking up the rest from reference TRBV11-2 and TRBJ2-7 gives the full variable domain: EAGVAQSPRYKIIEKRQSVAFWCNPISGHATLYWYQQILGQGPKLLIQFQNNGVVDDSQLPKDRFSAERLKGVDSTLKIQPAKLEDSAVYLCASSLDRYLWTGGGEQYFGPGTRLTVT.

The CDR3 is CASSLGTSGIYEQFF. Here the CDR3 DNA reads TGTGCCAGCAGCCTGGGGACTAGCGGGATTTATGAGCAGTTCTTC. V is TRBV4-2 and J is TRBJ2-1; TRBD2 aligns across 13 bases. Germline loops: CDR1 LGHNA, CDR2 YNFKEQ. The CDR3 covers 15 residues. V shed 4 bases, J shed 8 bases, and the junction held 5 bases outside the gene matches.